This record looks at one T cell receptor (beta chain) sequence and its context. Using its own MiXCR run on the RT-PCR reads, TCRdb lists one record per CDR3 protein. The sample lists under 200,000 distinct CDR3 sequences, around a tenth seen once, with roughly 40% in the top ten. The data belong to a study of response to subunit inactivated influenza vaccine. The receptor was derived from a man aged 50-75 years who received an inactivated influenza vaccine. The material was CD8+ T cells sorted from PBMCs, obtained roughly 24 months after vaccination.

The CDR3 loop is CASTISPGQPQHF. The CDR3 DNA reads TGTGCCAGTACAATAAGCCCCGGCCAGCCCCAGCATTTT. The chain joins TRBV19 to TRBJ1-5; no clear D gene. The V end was cut by 7 bases, the J end by 7 bases, with 14 bases between. The CDR3 is made up of 13 amino acids. From germline, CDR1 is LNHDA and CDR2 SQIVND (reference sequence).